The 32 T cell receptor beta chains below all came from one sample that was sequenced in a study of T cells in Graves' hyperthyroidism and ophthalmopathy. Regions amplified from RNA transcripts were the TCR beta CDR3 regions. HTBI primers were employed in a first-round RT-PCR of the TCR CDR3. TCRdb analysed the multiplex PCR reads with MiXCR anew, one entry per CDR3 protein. The data show roughly 500,000 distinct CDR3 sequences, more than 45% seen once. Sequencing was performed on peripheral blood or thyroid tissue (not recorded which). The receptors stem from an adult woman with Graves' disease, either hyperthyroidism or ophthalmopathy (not recorded which).

This clonotype was recorded at least ten times. The V and J genes are TRBV4-1 and TRBJ2-5; no definite D call. The length of the CDR3 is 14 residues. The germline V gene has CDR1 MGHRA and CDR2 YSYEKL. V shed 0 bases and J shed 6 bases, with 11 bases lying between them. The CDR3 loop is CASSQDPSGKTQYF. The CDR3 coding sequence is TGCGCCAGCAGCCAAGATCCTAGTGGAAAGACCCAGTACTTC.

The V gene is TRBV2, the J gene TRBJ1-1; D remains unclear. Germline V gene lookup returns CDR1 SNHLY and CDR2 FYNNEI. Between the trimmed V and J ends, which lost 6 bases and 2 bases, there was a span of 10 bases. The CDR3 runs to 13 residues. The CDR3 loop is CASSAQINTEAFF. The CDR3 region has the DNA TGTGCCAGCAGCGCCCAGATAAACACTGAAGCTTTCTTT.

J is TRBJ2-1 and V is TRBV7-2; D is perhaps TRBD2 (5 bases). The germline CDR1 and CDR2 sequences are SGHTA and FQGNSA. The V gene lost 6 bases and the J gene lost 0 bases, with 18 bases spanning the gap. The CDR3 covers 17 residues. CDR3 in amino acids: CASSRKPSGSSYNEQFF. DNA of the CDR3: TGTGCCAGCAGTCGCAAACCCAGCGGTAGCTCCTACAATGAGCAGTTCTTC.

This clonotype came up many times. The J gene is TRBJ2-7, the V gene TRBV20-1, with 13 bases fitting TRBD2. The CDR3 has 16 residues. CDR1 DFQATT and CDR2 SNEGSKA come from the germline V gene (reference sequence). Germline trimming cut 0 bases from V and 2 bases from J; bases unmatched to any gene: 4. This CDR3 reads CSAREGTSGNPYEQYF. CDR3 DNA: TGCAGTGCTAGAGAGGGGACTAGCGGGAATCCCTACGAGCAGTACTTC.

The J gene is TRBJ1-1, the V gene TRBV20-1; D may be TRBD1 (6 bases). Trimming shortened V by 5 bases and J by 8 bases, and 15 bases separated the two germline ends. Germline V gene sequence: CDR1 DFQATT, CDR2 SNEGSKA (reference sequence). The CDR3 is 12 amino acids. In nucleotides, the CDR3 is TGCAGTGCTCGGACAGCCGACTACGAAGCTTTCTTT. It yields the protein CSARTADYEAFF.

There are many counts of this clonotype. The chain has TRBV6-1 and TRBJ2-7; the D is unclear. V lost 1 base to trimming and J lost 3 bases, with 13 bases between them. The germline V gene encodes CDR1 MNHNS and CDR2 SASEGT. CDR3 size: 15 residues. The CDR3 region is CASSEGGGIVYEQYF. The CDR3 DNA reads as TGTGCCAGCAGTGAAGGCGGCGGTATCGTCTACGAGCAGTACTTC.

CDR3 sequence: CASSLRSSTGELFF. CDR3 in DNA: TGTGCCAGCAGCTTACGTTCTTCCACCGGGGAGCTGTTTTTT. The gene calls are TRBV7-2 and TRBJ2-2; D unclear. CDR3 length: 14 residues. Germline CDR1 is SGHTA and CDR2 is FQGNSA. V was cut by 2 bases and J by 4 bases, with 8 bases left in between.

This clonotype showed up many times. This chain connects TRBV13 to TRBJ1-1, with TRBD1 as a possible D gene (6 bases). Deletions cut 2 bases from V and 2 bases from J, with 12 bases between. The length of the CDR3 is 15 residues. CDR1 and CDR2 (germline): PRHDT, FYEKMQ (reference sequence). CDR3 amino acids: CASSLWRQDNTEAFF. The CDR3 nucleotides are TGTGCCAGCAGCTTATGGAGACAGGACAACACTGAAGCTTTCTTT.

The CDR3 nucleotides read TGCGCCAGCATGTTTACGGGGATGAGCGGGAGGCGTACGGAGACCCAGTACTTC. Translated, it gives CASMFTGMSGRRTETQYF. The J gene is TRBJ2-5, the V gene TRBV5-1; 9 bases are a match to TRBD2. Germline V lookup: CDR1 SGHRS, CDR2 YFSETQ. This CDR3 is 18 amino acids long. V was clipped by 6 bases and J by 5 bases; unmatched bases: 20.

In the case of this clonotype: A single base separates this from a much larger clone, so it may be a read error. This chain connects TRBV9 to TRBJ2-5; 12 nucleotides agree with TRBD2. Germline trimming cut 3 bases from V and 1 base from J; bases unmatched to any gene: 4. Looked up from germline, CDR1 is SGDLS and CDR2 is YYNGEE. This CDR3 region has 16 residues. CDR3 coding DNA: TGTGCCAGCAGCGGGGCTAGCGGGGGGGGCCAAGAGACCCAGTACTTC. Its protein product is CASSGASGGGQETQYF. Full variable domain (rest looked up from reference TRBV9 and TRBJ2-5): DSGVTQTPKHLITATGQRVTLRCSPRSGDLSVYWYQQSLDQGLQFLIQYYNGEERAKGNILERFSAQQFPDLHSELNLSSLELGDSALYFCASSGASGGGQETQYFGPGTRLLVL.

This chain joins TRBV7-9 and TRBJ1-2; 10 bases map to TRBD1. CDR3 length: 16 amino acids. The germline V gene has CDR1 SEHNR and CDR2 FQNEAQ (reference sequence). V lost 1 base, J lost 6 bases, and 8 bases stayed unmatched. CDR3: CASSLGRGGTGDGYTF. The CDR3 region has the DNA TGTGCCAGCAGCTTAGGCAGGGGTGGGACAGGGGATGGCTACACCTTC.

This clonotype was seen many times. The rearrangement uses TRBV10-1 and TRBJ2-7, with D tentatively TRBD1 or TRBD2 (11 bases each). V lost 6 bases and J 2 bases, leaving 26 bases between the germline ends. The CDR3 length is 18 residues. Germline V lookup: CDR1 WNHNN, CDR2 SYGVQD (reference sequence). In DNA, the CDR3 is TGCGCCAGCAGGGGACAGGGGGTGACTAGCGGGATTACCTACGAGCAGTACTTC. Translating gives CASRGQGVTSGITYEQYF.

Of note for this clonotype: One end of the junction fails to match germline, which may point to a read error. The chain is built from TRBV28 and TRBJ2-6; no definite D call. In germline, CDR1 is MDHEN, CDR2 SYDVKM. The CDR3 runs to 13 residues. CDR3 residues: CASLYSEANVLTF. The CDR3 bases are TGTGCCTCCCTTTACTCTGAGGCCAACGTCCTGACTTTC. The whole variable domain, remainder taken from reference TRBV28 and TRBJ2-6, is DVKVTQSSRYLVKRTGEKVFLECVQDMDHENMFWYRQDPGLGLRLIYFSYDVKMKEKGDIPEGYSVSREKKERFSLILESASTNQTSMYLCASLYSEANVLTFGAGSRLTVL.

Concerning this clonotype: A much larger clone lies one base from this, so it may be a read error. The V call is TRBV7-9, the J call TRBJ2-7, with no clear D. Germline CDR1 is SEHNR and CDR2 is FQNEAQ (reference sequence). V was clipped by 1 base and J by 1 base, with 8 bases between them. The CDR3 length is 14 residues. CDR3 protein: CASSLESRSYEQYF. The CDR3 DNA reads as TGTGCCAGCAGCTTAGAGAGTCGATCCTACGAGCAGTACTTC.

The sample holds many counts of this clonotype. This chain joins TRBV7-3 and TRBJ2-5; D may be TRBD2 (6 bases). The germline V gene encodes CDR1 SGHTA and CDR2 FQGTGA. The CDR3 is 16 residues long. V was cut by 5 bases and J by 2 bases, with 18 bases left in between. The CDR3 protein is CASSPGLRSGQETQYF. The DNA of the CDR3 is TGTGCCAGCAGCCCCGGTCTTCGTAGCGGTCAAGAGACCCAGTACTTC.

The V call is TRBV7-9, the J call TRBJ2-2, with D unclear. Per germline, CDR1 SEHNR and CDR2 FQNEAQ (reference sequence). The V gene lost 1 base and the J gene lost 0 bases, with 6 bases spanning the gap. This CDR3 region has 15 residues. The CDR3 coding sequence is TGTGCCAGCAGCTTAGATATGTCGAACACCGGGGAGCTGTTTTTT. Translating gives CASSLDMSNTGELFF.

Regarding this clonotype: The CDR3 end shows no conserved phenylalanine or tryptophan, and so a read error is likely. No DNA is shown, since the ends of the CDR3 on it are uncertain; the CDR3 is the one TCRdb lists. J is TRBJ1-1 and V is TRBV7-3. The CDR3 length is 8 residues, termini included. Germline CDR1 reads SGHTA; CDR2 reads FQGTGA. The CDR3 loop is CASSLYPP.

Comments on this clonotype: One end of the junction is discordant with germline, which a read error may explain. The chain couples TRBV25-1 to TRBJ1-2, with TRBD1 as a possible D gene (5 bases). The CDR3 covers 14 residues. Looked up from germline, CDR1 is MGHDK and CDR2 is SYGVNS. The DNA of the CDR3 is TGTGCAAGCAGTCCCGCAGGGCGCGTTGAGGGCTACACCTTC. Translating it yields CASSPAGRVEGYTF.

On this clonotype itself: One junction end does not reproduce the germline sequence, and a read error may be involved. The V gene is TRBV9, the J gene TRBJ2-6, with D maybe TRBD1 (5 bases). CDR1 is SGDLS, CDR2 YYNGEE, per germline. The CDR3 is 16 amino acids. The DNA for the CDR3 is TGTGCCAGCAGCGTAACACACGTCCGTGGGGCCACCGTCCTGACTTTC. It encodes CASSVTHVRGATVLTF.

The chain employs TRBV5-4 and TRBJ2-1; 9 bases align to TRBD2. Germline lookup yields CDR1 SGHNT and CDR2 YYREEE (reference sequence). V shed 4 bases and J 5 bases; nucleotides not matched to a gene: 10. The CDR3 is made up of 16 amino acids. CDR3 bases: TGTGCCAGCAGCAGGAAGCGGGAGGCCGCGAACAATGAGCAGTTCTTC. This codes for CASSRKREAANNEQFF. Drawing the rest from reference TRBV5-4 and TRBJ2-1, the complete variable domain is ETGVTQSPTHLIKTRGQQVTLRCSSQSGHNTVSWYQQALGQGPQFIFQYYREEENGRGNFPPRFSGLQFPNYSSELNVNALELDDSALYLCASSRKREAANNEQFFGPGTRLTVL.

At least ten counts were recorded for this clonotype. The chain carries TRBV7-9 and TRBJ2-7, with TRBD2 matching over 9 bases. Germline values: CDR1 SEHNR, CDR2 FQNEAQ (reference sequence). Unmatched junction bases numbered 9, after V lost 5 bases and J lost 4 bases. There are 15 residues in the CDR3. The CDR3 loop reads CASSPGLAALYEQYF. The CDR3 DNA reads as TGTGCCAGCAGCCCGGGACTAGCAGCCCTTTACGAGCAGTACTTC.

This chain connects TRBV10-3 to TRBJ2-5; TRBD1 is a possible D gene (6 bases). The CDR3 sequence is 13 residues long. The V end lost 5 bases, the J end lost 3 bases, and 10 bases lay between the germline ends. Germline V lookup: CDR1 ENHRY, CDR2 SYGVKD. CDR3 bases: TGTGCCATCAGTCGGACAGAAGAAGAGACCCAGTACTTC. It yields the protein CAISRTEEETQYF.

Ten or more counts support this clonotype. The chain has TRBV20-1 and TRBJ1-5; D remains unclear. This CDR3 region has 12 residues. In germline, CDR1 is DFQATT, CDR2 SNEGSKA (reference sequence). The V end lost 5 bases, the J end lost 5 bases, and 10 bases lay between the germline ends. The CDR3: CSASKSYQPQHF. The DNA for the CDR3 is TGCAGTGCTTCGAAAAGTTATCAGCCCCAGCATTTT.

CDR3 sequence: CASSLASGGKLFF. The CDR3 region has the DNA TGCGCCAGCAGCTTGGCCAGCGGGGGAAAACTGTTTTTT. The rearrangement uses TRBV5-1 and TRBJ1-4; tentatively, D is TRBD1 (5 bases). The germline V gene encodes CDR1 SGHRS and CDR2 YFSETQ. This CDR3 is 13 amino acids long. The germline V and J ends were trimmed by 0 bases and 10 bases, with 10 bases remaining between them.

For the CDR3, the DNA is TGTGCCAGCAGCGGATCCCAGGAGGGGTCCGAGCAGTACTTC. Encoded protein: CASSGSQEGSEQYF. The chain is built from TRBV9 and TRBJ2-7; possible D gene TRBD2, 6 bases. The V end lost 3 bases, the J end lost 6 bases, and 16 bases lay between the germline ends. Germline V gives CDR1 SGDLS, CDR2 YYNGEE. CDR3 length: 14 residues.

This clonotype has at least ten counts. The chain combines TRBV7-9 with TRBJ1-1; D is unclear. The CDR3 contains 16 residues. The V end lost 5 bases, the J end lost 0 bases, and 16 bases lay between the germline ends. Germline assignment: CDR1 SEHNR and CDR2 FQNEAQ (reference sequence). The CDR3 DNA is TGTGCCAGCAGCCCCCGTACACCGTTGATGAACACTGAAGCTTTCTTT. It specifies CASSPRTPLMNTEAFF.

This clonotype occurred many times. The chain uses TRBV2 and TRBJ1-5, with a tentative D call TRBD1 (5 bases). V was pared by 10 bases and J by 6 bases, with 19 bases between. The germline V gene encodes CDR1 SNHLY and CDR2 FYNNEI. The CDR3 sequence is 14 residues long. The CDR3 coding sequence is TGTGCCACCAAGGGGCATGGGGAAGGTCAGCCCCAGCATTTT. This codes for CATKGHGEGQPQHF. The whole variable domain, remainder taken from reference TRBV2 and TRBJ1-5, is EPEVTQTPSHQVTQMGQEVILRCVPISNHLYFYWYRQILGQKVEFLVSFYNNEISEKSEIFDDQFSVERPDGSNFTLKIRSTKLEDSAMYFCATKGHGEGQPQHFGDGTRLSIL.

This clonotype showed up many times. This rearrangement joins TRBV5-1 to TRBJ2-7; tentatively, D is TRBD2 (6 bases). Trimming took 1 base from V and 3 from J, leaving 14 bases between them. The germline V gene encodes CDR1 SGHRS and CDR2 YFSETQ. The CDR3 consists of 15 residues. CDR3 residues: CASSLLAPGGYEQYF. CDR3 bases: TGCGCCAGCAGCTTGTTAGCCCCCGGGGGCTACGAGCAGTACTTC.

The table lists this clonotype with many counts. The CDR3 DNA reads as TGTGCCAGCAGTTTATCGGCGACAGGTCAGCCCCAGCATTTT. Translation: CASSLSATGQPQHF. J is TRBJ1-5 and V is TRBV27, with D perhaps TRBD1 (6 bases). The germline V gene has CDR1 MNHEY and CDR2 SMNVEV (reference sequence). V was clipped by 0 bases and J by 6 bases, with 9 bases between them. The CDR3 contains 14 residues.

The rearrangement joins TRBV10-3 to TRBJ1-1; D perhaps matches TRBD1 (6 bases). Germline CDR1 reads ENHRY; CDR2 reads SYGVKD. V was clipped by 4 bases and J by 0 bases, with 6 bases between them. The CDR3 contains 13 residues. DNA of the CDR3: TGTGCCATCAGTGGGGACATGAACACTGAAGCTTTCTTT. As protein: CAISGDMNTEAFF.

This clonotype was detected only a few times. The CDR3 nucleotides are TGTGCCATCAGTGAGTCCCCGTTGGGCAATCAGCCCCAGCATTTT. As protein: CAISESPLGNQPQHF. The chain combines TRBV10-3 with TRBJ1-5; no reliable D call. The CDR3 extends over 15 amino acids. V lost 0 bases to trimming and J lost 2 bases, with 8 bases between them. The germline V gene has CDR1 ENHRY and CDR2 SYGVKD.

This clonotype was seen many times. The chain combines TRBV19 with TRBJ1-5, with no clear D. The CDR3 loop spans 15 amino acids. V lost 9 bases, J lost 6 bases, and 21 bases lay in between. CDR1 LNHDA and CDR2 SQIVND come from the germline V gene (reference sequence). The CDR3, as DNA: TGTGCCAGCCGCCGCGGGGTAGGGAGGAGTCAGCCCCAGCATTTT. It encodes CASRRGVGRSQPQHF.